The 7 T cell receptor beta chains presented below share a single source sample, sequenced in a study of blood T cell repertoires in COVID-19. The assay was immunoSEQ multiplex PCR, and TCRdb's table has in-frame clones only and misses some. The sample has 25,000 to 40,000 clones, more than 80% seen once; the top ten hold about 7%. Sample: peripheral blood. Every receptor here comes from a human donor in a cohort sampled during active COVID-19.

The gene calls are TRBV28 and TRBJ1-4, with D tentatively TRBD1 (6 bases). Germline V gene sequence: CDR1 MDHEN, CDR2 SYDVKM. This CDR3 is 13 amino acids long. V lost 7 bases and J lost 4, with 10 bases in between. The CDR3 region is CASTNRVNEKLFF. The CDR3 coding sequence is TGTGCCAGCACCAACAGGGTTAATGAAAAACTGTTTTTT.

This chain joins TRBV7-3 and TRBJ2-2; TRBD1 aligns across 7 bases. V lost 2 bases to trimming and J lost 4 bases; unmatched junction nucleotides: 4. Germline CDR1 reads SGHTA; CDR2 reads FQGTGA. This CDR3 is 15 amino acids long. The CDR3 DNA reads as TGTGCCAGCAGCTTAGAGGGGGCAGGCACCGGGGAGCTGTTTTTT. This translates into CASSLEGAGTGELFF. The full variable domain, with the rest looked up from reference TRBV7-3 and TRBJ2-2, is GAGVSQTPSNKVTEKGKYVELRCDPISGHTALYWYRQSLGQGPEFLIYFQGTGAADDSGLPNDRFFAVRPEGSVSTLKIQRTERGDSAVYLCASSLEGAGTGELFFGEGSRLTVL.

V usage is TRBV6-5 and J usage is TRBJ1-1, with 7 bases fitting TRBD1. The CDR3 has 12 residues. From germline, CDR1 is MNHEY and CDR2 SVGAGI. V lost 5 bases to trimming and J lost 7 bases; unmatched junction nucleotides: 4. For the CDR3, the DNA is TGTGCCAGCAGTCGACAGGGCATTGAAGCTTTCTTT. As protein: CASSRQGIEAFF.

This sequence joins TRBV28 and TRBJ2-4, with 15 bases identical to TRBD2. The CDR3 runs to 20 residues. The junction had 13 bases not matched to a gene; V was cut back by 6 bases and J by 1 base. Per germline, CDR1 MDHEN and CDR2 SYDVKM. The CDR3 coding sequence is TGTGCCAGCAGCCTTACGGGACTAGCGGGGGGAAAGAGTGCCAAAAACATTCAGTACTTC. It encodes CASSLTGLAGGKSAKNIQYF.

J is TRBJ2-3 and V is TRBV5-1, with a tentative D call TRBD2 (5 bases). The CDR3 has 13 residues. Trimming removed 4 bases at V and 6 bases at J, with 12 bases between. From germline, CDR1 is SGHRS and CDR2 YFSETQ. The CDR3 region is CASSTGLADTQYF. CDR3 DNA sequence: TGCGCCAGCAGCACGGGGTTGGCTGATACGCAGTATTTT.

The rearrangement uses TRBV24-1 and TRBJ2-7, with D maybe TRBD1 (6 bases). Germline values: CDR1 KGHDR, CDR2 SFDVKD. This CDR3 region has 13 residues. Trimming stripped 8 bases from V and 0 bases from J, with 10 bases between. The CDR3 DNA sequence: TGTGCCACCACCGGGACATACTCCTACGAGCAGTACTTC. Protein product: CATTGTYSYEQYF.

This clone has a handful of counts. This chain links TRBV28 with TRBJ2-2; the D is unclear. Trimming took 5 bases from V and 1 from J, leaving 11 bases between them. The CDR3 is made up of 15 amino acids. Germline CDR1 reads MDHEN; CDR2 reads SYDVKM. Here the CDR3 DNA reads TGTGCCAGCAGTGTTTTGGCGGAGAACACCGGGGAGCTGTTTTTT. Its translation: CASSVLAENTGELFF. The full variable domain, completed using reference TRBV28 and TRBJ2-2, is DVKVTQSSRYLVKRTGEKVFLECVQDMDHENMFWYRQDPGLGLRLIYFSYDVKMKEKGDIPEGYSVSREKKERFSLILESASTNQTSMYLCASSVLAENTGELFFGEGSRLTVL.